This T cell receptor (beta chain) was retrieved from a study of blood T cell repertoires in COVID-19. As for the study in general: Samples representing acute and convalescent COVID-19 were sourced from the United States, Italy and Spain. Sample material is recorded as cDNA or gDNA derived from T cells, B-cell-depleted T cells, or PBMCs.

Clones were read by immunoSEQ multiplex PCR, and TCRdb kept only the in-frame ones, dropping some. Of under 95,000 clones listed, about 83% are singletons. The receptor was derived from a man aged 60-69 years with acute or convalescent COVID-19. The sequencing sample was made of peripheral blood.

CDR3 in DNA: TGTGCCAGCTCACCAGGGACTCTTTACTCTGGAAACACCATATATTTT. Residues: CASSPGTLYSGNTIYF. The rearrangement uses TRBV18 and TRBJ1-3; tentatively, D is TRBD1 (5 bases). This CDR3 comprises 16 residues. CDR1 is KGHSH, CDR2 LQKENI, per germline. Trimming cost V 2 bases and J 0 bases, with 11 bases left between them.